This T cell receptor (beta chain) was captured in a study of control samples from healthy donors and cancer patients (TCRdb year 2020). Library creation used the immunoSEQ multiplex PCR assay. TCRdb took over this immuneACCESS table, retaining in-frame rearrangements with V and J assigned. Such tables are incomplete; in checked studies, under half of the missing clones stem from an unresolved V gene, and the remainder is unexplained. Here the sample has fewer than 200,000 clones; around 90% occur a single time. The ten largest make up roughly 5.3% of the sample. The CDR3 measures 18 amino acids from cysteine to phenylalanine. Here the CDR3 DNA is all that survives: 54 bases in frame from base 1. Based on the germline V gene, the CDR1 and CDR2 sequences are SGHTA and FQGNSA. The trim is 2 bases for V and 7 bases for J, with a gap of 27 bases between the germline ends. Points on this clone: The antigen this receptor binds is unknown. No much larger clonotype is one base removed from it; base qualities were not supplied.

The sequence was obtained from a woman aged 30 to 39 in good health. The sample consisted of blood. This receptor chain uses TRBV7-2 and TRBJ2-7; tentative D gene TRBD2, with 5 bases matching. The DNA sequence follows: TGTGCCAGCAGCTTATCTGGAACCGGGAATAACCTACCTTTTGAGCAGTACTTC. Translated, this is CASSLSGTGNNLPFEQYF.